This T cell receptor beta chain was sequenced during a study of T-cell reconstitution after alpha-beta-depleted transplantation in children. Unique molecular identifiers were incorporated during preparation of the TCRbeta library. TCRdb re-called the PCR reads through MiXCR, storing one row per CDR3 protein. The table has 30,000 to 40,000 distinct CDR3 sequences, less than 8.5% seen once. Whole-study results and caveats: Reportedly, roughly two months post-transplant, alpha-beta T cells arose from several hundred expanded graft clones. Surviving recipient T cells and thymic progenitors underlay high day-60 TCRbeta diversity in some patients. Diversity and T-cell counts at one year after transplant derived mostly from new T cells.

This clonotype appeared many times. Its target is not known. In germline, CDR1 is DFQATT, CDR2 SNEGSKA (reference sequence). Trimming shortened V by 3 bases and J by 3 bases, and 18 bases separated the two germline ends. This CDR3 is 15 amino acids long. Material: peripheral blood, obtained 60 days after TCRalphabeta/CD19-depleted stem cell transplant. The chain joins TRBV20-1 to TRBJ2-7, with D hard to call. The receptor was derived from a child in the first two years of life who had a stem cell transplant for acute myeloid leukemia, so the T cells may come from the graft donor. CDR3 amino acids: CSARTRTSAIYEQYF. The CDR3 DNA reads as TGCAGTGCTAGGACCCGGACGTCAGCAATCTACGAGCAGTACTTC.